This T cell receptor (beta chain) was observed in a study of T cell responses to AZD1222 COVID-19 vaccine. Study-wide points: Increased Spike-specific TCR breadth and depth were observed after two AZD1222 doses. There were repertoire samples only from the period after the peak T cell response.

Profiling relied on immunoSEQ multiplex PCR, and the TCRdb table lists in-frame clones only, not all of them. Of some 80,000 clones listed, roughly 86% are singletons. This clone has a handful of counts. The antigen is undetermined. Germline V gene data show CDR1 as MGHRA and CDR2 as YSYEKL. Unmatched junction bases numbered 2, after V lost 3 bases and J lost 8 bases. The CDR3 covers 15 residues. Here the sequenced sample was peripheral blood, taken on day 0 of AZD1222 vaccination. This TCR was sampled from an adult in good health. V gene TRBV4-1 combines with J gene TRBJ2-2; 14 bases are shared with TRBD2. CDR3 coding DNA: TGCGCCAGCAGCCAGGGACTAGCGGGAGTAGGGGAGCTGTTTTTT. Translating gives CASSQGLAGVGELFF.